This T cell receptor beta chain was recorded in a study of response to subunit inactivated influenza vaccine. TCRdb reprocessed the RT-PCR reads with MiXCR, giving one entry per CDR3 protein. The sample shows hundreds of thousands of distinct CDR3 sequences, about 25% of them seen only once. Broader study findings: It was the authors' suggestion that each seasonal influenza vaccination recruits few new T cells.

On this clonotype itself: Its antigen is unidentified.

The source material was CD4+ T cells sorted from PBMCs, sampled more than 4 days after vaccination. The sequence derives from a man aged 50 or older who received an inactivated influenza vaccine.

In DNA form, the CDR3 reads TGTGCCACCAGCAGACTCGCAGACGTGGGAATAGAGACCCAGTACTTC. Protein sequence: CATSRLADVGIETQYF. The chain joins TRBV15 to TRBJ2-5; D unclear. V lost 2 bases to trimming and J lost 4 bases, with 17 bases between them. The CDR3 is 16 amino acids. Germline lookup yields CDR1 LNHNV and CDR2 YYDKDF (reference sequence).